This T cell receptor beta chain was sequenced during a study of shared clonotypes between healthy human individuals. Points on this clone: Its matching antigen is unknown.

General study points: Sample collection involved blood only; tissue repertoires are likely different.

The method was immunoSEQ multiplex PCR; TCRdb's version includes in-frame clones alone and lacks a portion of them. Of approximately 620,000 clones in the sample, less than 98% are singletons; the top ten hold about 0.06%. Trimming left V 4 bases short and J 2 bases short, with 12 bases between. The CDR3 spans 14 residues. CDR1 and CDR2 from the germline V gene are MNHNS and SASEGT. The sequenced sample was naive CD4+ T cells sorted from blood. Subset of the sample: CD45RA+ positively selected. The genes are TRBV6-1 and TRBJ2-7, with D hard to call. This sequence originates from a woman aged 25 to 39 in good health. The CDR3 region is CASSVDTPPYEQYF. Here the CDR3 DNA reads TGTGCCAGCAGTGTAGATACACCTCCCTACGAGCAGTACTTC.